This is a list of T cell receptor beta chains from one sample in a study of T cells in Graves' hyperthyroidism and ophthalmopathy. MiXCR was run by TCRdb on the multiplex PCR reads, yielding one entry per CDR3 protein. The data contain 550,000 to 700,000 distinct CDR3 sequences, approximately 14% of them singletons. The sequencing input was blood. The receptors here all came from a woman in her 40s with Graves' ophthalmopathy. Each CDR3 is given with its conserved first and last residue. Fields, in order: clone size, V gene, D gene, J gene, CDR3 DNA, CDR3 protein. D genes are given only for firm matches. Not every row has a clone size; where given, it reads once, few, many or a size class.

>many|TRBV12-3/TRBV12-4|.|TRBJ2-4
TGTGCCAGCAGTTCTCCCGGTGAGGACATTCAGTACTTC
CASSSPGEDIQYF
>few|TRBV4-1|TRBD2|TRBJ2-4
TGCGCCAGCAGCCAGACAGCGGGACTAAACATTCAGTACTTC
CASSQTAGLNIQYF
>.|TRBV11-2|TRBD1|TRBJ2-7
TGTGCCAGCAGCGTAGGTCACCGTTTCCGGGACAGTCTCGACGAGCAGTACTTC
CASSVGHRFRDSLDEQYF
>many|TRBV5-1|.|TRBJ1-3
TGCGCCAGCAGACTTGGGGTTTTCTCTGGAAACACCATATATTTT
CASRLGVFSGNTIYF
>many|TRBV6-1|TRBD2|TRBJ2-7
TGTGCCAGCAGACTAGAGCTAGCGGGGACCTACGAGCAGTACTTC
CASRLELAGTYEQYF
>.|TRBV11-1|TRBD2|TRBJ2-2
TGTGCAGTTGACCCGGGACTAGCGGGAGTCGGTGGCACCGGGGAGCTGTTTTTT
CAVDPGLAGVGGTGELFF
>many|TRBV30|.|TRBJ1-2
TGTGCCTGGAGTGCCCCGATGACAGGCACCTTC
CAWSAPMTGTF
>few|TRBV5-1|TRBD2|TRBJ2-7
TGCGCCAGCCAACTTAGCGGGGGTCCCTACGAGCAGTACTTC
CASQLSGGPYEQYF
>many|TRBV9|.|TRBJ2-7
TGTGCCAGCAGCGGAAAAGGGGGATTCCGCGAGCAGTACTTC
CASSGKGGFREQYF
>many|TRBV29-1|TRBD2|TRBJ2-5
TGCAGCGGTCAGACCGGGACTAGCGGGCAAGAGACCCAGTACTTC
CSGQTGTSGQETQYF
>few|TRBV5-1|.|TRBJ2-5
TGCGCCAGCAGCACCGGGACCGGCGGAGAGACCCAGTACTTC
CASSTGTGGETQYF
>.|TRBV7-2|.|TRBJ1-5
TGTGCCAGCAGCTGGGCGGGGGGCAATCAGCCCCAGCATTTT
CASSWAGGNQPQHF
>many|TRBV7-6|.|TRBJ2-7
TGTGCCAGCAGCTTAGTAAGCGGACAGCCCTACGAGCAGTACTTC
CASSLVSGQPYEQYF
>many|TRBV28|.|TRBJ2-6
TGTGCCAGCAGACACAGGTATACCCAATTCTCTGGGGCCAACGTCCTGACTTTC
CASRHRYTQFSGANVLTF
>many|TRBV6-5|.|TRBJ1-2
TGTGCCAGCCTTCTGTGGCAGAATGGAGGCTACACCTTC
CASLLWQNGGYTF
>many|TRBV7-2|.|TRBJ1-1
TGTGCCAGCAGCCTAACGGGGACCCCTAACGTCTTT
CASSLTGTPNVF
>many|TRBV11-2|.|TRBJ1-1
TGTGCCAGCAGCCTATCCATCCCGGGCACTGAAGCTTTCTTT
CASSLSIPGTEAFF
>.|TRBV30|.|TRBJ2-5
TGTGCCTGGAACATGGCCGCGTTAGACACCCAGTACTTC
CAWNMAALDTQYF
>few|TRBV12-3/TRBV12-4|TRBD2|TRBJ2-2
TGTGCCAGCAGTTTGGGGCTAGCGGGATTGTCCGGGGAGCTGTTTTTT
CASSLGLAGLSGELFF
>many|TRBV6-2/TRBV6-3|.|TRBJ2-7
TGTGCCAGCAGTTACGGACGTAAGGGCTACGAGCAGTACTTC
CASSYGRKGYEQYF
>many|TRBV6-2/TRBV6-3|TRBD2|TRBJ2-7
TGTGCCAGCTCCCTGGGCGGGAGTCGGTACTTC
CASSLGGSRYF
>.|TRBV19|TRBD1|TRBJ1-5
TGTGCCAGTAGTATCGGGACAGCCGGAAAGCCCCAGCATTTT
CASSIGTAGKPQHF
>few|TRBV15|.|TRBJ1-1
TGTGCCACCAGCAGAGAGGGTGGGGCTGAAGCTTTCTTT
CATSREGGAEAFF
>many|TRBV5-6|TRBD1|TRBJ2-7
TGTGCCAGCAGCTTCTCGACAGGGAACACCTACGAGCAGTACTTC
CASSFSTGNTYEQYF
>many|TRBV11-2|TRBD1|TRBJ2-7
TGTGCCAGCAGCGACGGACAGGGGCTCCTCTACGAGCAGTACTTC
CASSDGQGLLYEQYF
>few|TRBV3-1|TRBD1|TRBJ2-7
TGTGCCAGCAGCCAAGAGGGACAGGGGGCCGGGGAGCAGTACTTC
CASSQEGQGAGEQYF
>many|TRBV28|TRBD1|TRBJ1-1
TGTGCCAGCAGTACGTGGGACAGGGGTTCGGTCAACACTGAAGCTTTCTTT
CASSTWDRGSVNTEAFF
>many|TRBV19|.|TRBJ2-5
TGTGCCAGTAGTATATGGGGATTGCCAGAGACCCAGTACTTC
CASSIWGLPETQYF
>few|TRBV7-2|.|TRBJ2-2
TGTGCCAGCAGCGGTGAGGGACCTTTTAGCGGGGAGCTGTTTTTT
CASSGEGPFSGELFF
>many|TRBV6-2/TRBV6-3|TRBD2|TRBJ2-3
TGTGCCAGCACCCCGGGACTAGCGGAGCCACTGTACACAGATACGCAGTATTTT
CASTPGLAEPLYTDTQYF
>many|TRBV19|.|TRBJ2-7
TGTGCCAGTAGTATAGATGGGAACGGGAACTACGAGCAGTACTTC
CASSIDGNGNYEQYF
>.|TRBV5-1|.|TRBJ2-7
TGCGCCAGCAGCTTGGAGGTTAACAGGAACGCCTACGAGCAGTACTTC
CASSLEVNRNAYEQYF
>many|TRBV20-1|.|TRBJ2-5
TGCAGTGCTAGAGCTTTCGGGGGCTATATGGGGCTGACCCAGTACTTC
CSARAFGGYMGLTQYF
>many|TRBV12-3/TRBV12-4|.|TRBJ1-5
TGTGCCAGCAGTCAAGGTTTCAATCAGCCCCAGCATTTT
CASSQGFNQPQHF
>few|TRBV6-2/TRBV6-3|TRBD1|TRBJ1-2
TGTGCCAGCAGCTTTGGGACAGGGTACTATGGCTACACCTTC
CASSFGTGYYGYTF
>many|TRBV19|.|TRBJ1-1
TGTGCCAGTAGTATAACACAGGTCGGGTTGACTGAAGCTTTCTTT
CASSITQVGLTEAFF
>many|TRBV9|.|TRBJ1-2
TGTGCCAGCAGCGTAGCGGGCGGTCGAAACTATGGCTACACCTTC
CASSVAGGRNYGYTF
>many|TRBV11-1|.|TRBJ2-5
TGTGCCAGCAGCCCGGGGGCTTTCAGTTGGACCCAGTACTTC
CASSPGAFSWTQYF
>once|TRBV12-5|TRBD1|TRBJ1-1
TGTGCTAGTGGACCAGGGGGTTGGGCGGAGGAAGCTTTCTTT
CASGPGGWAEEAFF
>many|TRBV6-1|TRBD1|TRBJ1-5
TGTGCCAGTACAGGGGCGGGGCAGCCCCAGCATTTT
CASTGAGQPQHF
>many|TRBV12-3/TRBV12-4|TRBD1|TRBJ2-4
TGTGCCAGCAGTTCGGGACAGGGGGTTGCGGGACTAAACATTCAGTACTTC
CASSSGQGVAGLNIQYF
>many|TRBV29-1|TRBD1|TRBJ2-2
TGCAGCGTTGTAGGCAGGGGGATCGCGAACACCGGGGAGCTGTTTTTT
CSVVGRGIANTGELFF
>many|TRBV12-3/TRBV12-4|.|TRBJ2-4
TGTGCCAGCAGTATAGGTAGCGGCGGAATAAACATTCAGTACTTC
CASSIGSGGINIQYF
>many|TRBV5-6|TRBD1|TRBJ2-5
TGTGCCAGCAGCTTGCAGGGGGTCAGGCAAGAGACCCAGTACTTC
CASSLQGVRQETQYF
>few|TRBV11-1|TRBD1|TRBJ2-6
TGTGCCAGCAGCGGACAGGCCAACTCTGGGGCCAACGTCCTGACTTTC
CASSGQANSGANVLTF
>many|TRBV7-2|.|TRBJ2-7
TGTGCCAGCAGCTTTATAGGCGGGAACTCCTACGAGCAGTACTTC
CASSFIGGNSYEQYF
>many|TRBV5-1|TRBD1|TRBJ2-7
TGCGCCAGCAGCGTAGGGGGCGGAGAGCAGTACTTC
CASSVGGGEQYF
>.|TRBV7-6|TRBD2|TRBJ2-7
TGTGCCAGCAGCCGTCAGCGGGAGAAGAACGAGCAGTACTTC
CASSRQREKNEQYF
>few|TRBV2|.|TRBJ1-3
TGTGCCAGCAGCAAGTACTCTGGAAACACCATATATTTT
CASSKYSGNTIYF
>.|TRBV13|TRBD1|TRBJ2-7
TGTGCCAGCAGCTTAGGGGGACAGTTGGTCTACGAGCAGTACTTC
CASSLGGQLVYEQYF
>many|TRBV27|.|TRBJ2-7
TGTGCCAGCAGTTTCCGCAGTCCGGGCACCTACGAGCAGTACTTC
CASSFRSPGTYEQYF
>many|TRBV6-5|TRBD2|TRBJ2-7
TGTGCCAGCAGGCAGGCTAGCGGGCTTTACGAGCAGTACTTC
CASRQASGLYEQYF
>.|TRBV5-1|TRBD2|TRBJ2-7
TGCGCCAGCAGCCCGGGACTAGTCATCGGCGAGCAGTACTTC
CASSPGLVIGEQYF
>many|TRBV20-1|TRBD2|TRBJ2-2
TGCAGTGTTGAAGGGGCTAGCGGGAGCAGGGAGCTGTTTTTT
CSVEGASGSRELFF
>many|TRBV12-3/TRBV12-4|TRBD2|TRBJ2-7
TGTGCCAGCAGTTCAGCGGGAGGCCTCTCCTACGAGCAGTACTTC
CASSSAGGLSYEQYF
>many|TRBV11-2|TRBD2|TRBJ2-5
TGTGCCAGCAGCCCTACCGGGACTAGAGGCCAAGAGACCCAGTACTTC
CASSPTGTRGQETQYF
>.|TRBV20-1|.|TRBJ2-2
TGCAGTGCTAGCTGGGCGGGATCGAACACCGGGGAGCTGTTTTTT
CSASWAGSNTGELFF
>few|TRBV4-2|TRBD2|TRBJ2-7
TGTGCCAGCAGCCGGGTGACTGGGACTAGCGGGAGGTCCTACGAGCAGTACTTC
CASSRVTGTSGRSYEQYF
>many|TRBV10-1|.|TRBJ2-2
TGCGCCAGCAGTGGGGGACCCGTTAACACCGGGGAGCTGTTTTTT
CASSGGPVNTGELFF